This T cell receptor beta chain derives from a study of T cell repertoires in cytomegalovirus infection. Study background: Indicated by public TCR beta signatures were CMV infection and matching HLA type.

TCRdb re-analysed the reads in MiXCR, keeping a single row per CDR3 protein. This repertoire shows approximately 310,000 distinct CDR3 sequences, 20% to 25% found once; its top ten account for about an eighth. Note on this clonotype: Its target is unknown.

Trimming stripped 0 bases from V and 7 bases from J, with 10 bases between. The germline CDR1 and CDR2 sequences are MRHNA and SNTAGT. This CDR3 contains 14 residues. This chain uses TRBV6-4 with TRBJ2-1, with a weak D call TRBD2 (6 bases). Sequencing was performed on cultured PBMCs, taken from culture after CMV antigen stimulation. The receptor comes from a human donor in good health (CMV status not recorded). Some clones in this sample may be carry-over from other donors' samples. The CDR3 coding sequence is TGTGCCAGCAGTGACTCCCGGGAGATGAATGAGCAGTTCTTC. It translates to CASSDSREMNEQFF.